These 20 T cell receptor beta chains share one sample of origin, sequenced in a study of cytomegalovirus exposure and HLA in healthy donors. The table came from immunoSEQ multiplex PCR; TCRdb's copy has only in-frame clones and leaves some out. The repertoire includes over 150,000 clones, nearly 90% of them detected once, and 3.5% to 4.5% sits in the top ten. The specimen sequenced was PBMCs. The receptors were sampled from a man aged 18 to 29 in good health and CMV-seropositive.

The rearrangement uses TRBV6-1 and TRBJ1-1; 9 nucleotides agree with TRBD1. J was trimmed by 11 bases and V by 6 bases; bases with no gene match: 10. There are 13 residues in the CDR3. Germline CDR1 is MNHNS and CDR2 is SASEGT. CDR3 coding DNA: TGTGCCAGCAGCCCCCCCGGGACAGGGAACGCTTTCTTT. As protein: CASSPPGTGNAFF.

This sequence joins TRBV6-5 and TRBJ2-1; D remains ambiguous. Trimming stripped 8 bases from V and 0 bases from J, with 11 bases between. CDR1 is MNHEY, CDR2 SVGAGI, per germline. The CDR3 covers 14 residues. For the CDR3, the DNA is TGTGCCAGCCGATTAACCAGCTCCTACAATGAGCAGTTCTTC. The encoded protein is CASRLTSSYNEQFF.

The V and J genes are TRBV28 and TRBJ1-2; D remains ambiguous. Per germline, CDR1 MDHEN and CDR2 SYDVKM. V gave up 5 bases and J gave up 4 bases, with 8 bases separating them. This CDR3 is built from 12 residues. Here the CDR3 DNA reads TGTGCCAGCAGTATCCTTAGCTATGGCTACACCTTC. Its translation is CASSILSYGYTF.

The chain employs TRBV2 and TRBJ2-7; a possible D gene is TRBD2 (7 bases). Germline CDR1 SNHLY, CDR2 FYNNEI. CDR3 length: 15 amino acids. V gave up 6 bases and J gave up 2 bases, with 17 bases separating them. The CDR3: CASSGIGRGTYEQYF. DNA for the CDR3: TGTGCCAGCAGCGGGATAGGGAGGGGGACCTACGAGCAGTACTTC.

The chain employs TRBV29-1 and TRBJ2-7, with 8 bases aligning to TRBD1. CDR1 is SQVTM and CDR2 is ANQGSEA in the germline V gene. V lost 5 bases to trimming and J lost 5 bases; unmatched junction nucleotides: 11. This CDR3 comprises 14 residues. CDR3: CSVTIQGELDEQYF. CDR3 in DNA: TGCAGCGTTACCATACAGGGGGAATTAGACGAGCAGTACTTC.

V and J are TRBV6-1 and TRBJ1-2, with 7 nucleotides matching TRBD1. Germline lookup yields CDR1 MNHNS and CDR2 SASEGT. With 9 bases clipped from V and 4 bases from J, the junction kept 11 bases outside the gene matches. The CDR3 totals 14 residues. The CDR3 reads CASILDGTVYGYTF. Written as DNA, the CDR3 is TGTGCCAGTATACTAGATGGGACAGTCTATGGCTACACCTTC.

This chain uses TRBV27 with TRBJ2-5; D might be TRBD2 (5 bases). The germline V gene has CDR1 MNHEY and CDR2 SMNVEV (reference sequence). This CDR3 comprises 13 residues. V lost 5 bases and J 2 bases, leaving 9 bases between the germline ends. The DNA of the CDR3 is TGTGCCAGCAGTAGCGGCTTTCAAGAGACCCAGTACTTC. It specifies CASSSGFQETQYF.

The V call is TRBV27, the J call TRBJ1-5, with a possible D match to TRBD1 (5 bases). CDR1 is MNHEY and CDR2 is SMNVEV in the germline V gene (reference sequence). The germline V and J ends were trimmed by 3 bases and 9 bases, with 12 bases remaining between them. The CDR3 runs to 13 residues. CDR3 in amino acids: CASSLQGRMPQHF. CDR3 nucleotides: TGTGCCAGCAGTTTGCAGGGAAGGATGCCCCAGCATTTT.

The V call is TRBV19, the J call TRBJ2-7; tentative D call: TRBD1 (6 bases). The CDR3 totals 15 residues. Trimming cost V 5 bases and J 0 bases, with 14 bases left between them. Germline CDR1 is LNHDA and CDR2 is SQIVND (reference sequence). The CDR3 is CASSPWDTSSYEQYF. CDR3 sequence (DNA): TGTGCCAGTAGTCCTTGGGACACGAGCTCCTACGAGCAGTACTTC.

V usage is TRBV5-4 and J usage is TRBJ2-7; 7 bases line up with TRBD1. Per the germline V gene, CDR1 is SGHNT and CDR2 is YYREEE (reference sequence). This CDR3 is built from 14 residues. J was trimmed by 3 bases and V by 5 bases; bases with no gene match: 8. CDR3 sequence (DNA): TGTGCCAGCAGTTACTCGGGACAGAGCTACGAGCAGTACTTC. It encodes CASSYSGQSYEQYF.

CDR3 residues: CASSDLDRADNEQFF. CDR3 nucleotide sequence: TGTGCCAGCAGTGATTTGGACAGGGCAGACAATGAGCAGTTCTTC. V and J are TRBV25-1 and TRBJ2-1; TRBD1 aligns across 8 bases. Germline assignment: CDR1 MGHDK and CDR2 SYGVNS. The CDR3 has 15 amino acids. V gave up 3 bases and J gave up 5 bases; unmatched junction bases: 6.

The chain employs TRBV9 and TRBJ2-1; the D gene is possibly TRBD2 (7 bases). Germline-derived CDR1 and CDR2 are SGDLS and YYNGEE. CDR3 size: 13 residues. Trimming shortened V by 7 bases and J by 7 bases, and 15 bases separated the two germline ends. CDR3 sequence: CASSLGGGNEQFF. The CDR3 bases are TGTGCCAGCTCCCTAGGGGGGGGGAATGAGCAGTTCTTC.

The rearrangement links TRBV9 to TRBJ1-2; D ambiguous. V was clipped by 0 bases and J by 4 bases, with 16 bases between them. The CDR3 runs 16 residues. Germline V gene sequence: CDR1 SGDLS, CDR2 YYNGEE. The CDR3 protein is CASSVGVGRDAYGYTF. The CDR3, as DNA: TGTGCCAGCAGCGTAGGAGTTGGCCGGGATGCCTATGGCTACACCTTC.

V gene TRBV7-3 combines with J gene TRBJ2-7, with a weak D call TRBD1 (5 bases). The germline gives CDR1 SGHTA, CDR2 FQGTGA. V dropped 6 bases and J dropped 4 bases, with 19 bases sitting between them. This CDR3 has 15 residues. This CDR3 is CASSPSPGPMYEQYF. In DNA, the CDR3 is TGTGCCAGCAGTCCAAGCCCAGGGCCAATGTACGAGCAGTACTTC. Complete variable domain (other parts from reference TRBV7-3 and TRBJ2-7): GAGVSQTPSNKVTEKGKYVELRCDPISGHTALYWYRQSLGQGPEFLIYFQGTGAADDSGLPNDRFFAVRPEGSVSTLKIQRTERGDSAVYLCASSPSPGPMYEQYFGPGTRLTVT.

This clone was observed a single time. The chain carries TRBV9 and TRBJ2-2, with 7 bases lining up with TRBD1. The V and J ends lost 5 bases and 4 bases, in that order; junction bases with no gene match: 11. This CDR3 is 16 amino acids long. The germline V gene has CDR1 SGDLS and CDR2 YYNGEE. DNA for the CDR3: TGTGCCAGCAGAGCAACAGGGGCTCTTGGCACCGGGGAGCTGTTTTTT. Translated: CASRATGALGTGELFF.

The chain couples TRBV7-6 to TRBJ2-1; 12 bases line up with TRBD2. Trimming at V came to 3 bases and at J to 0 bases, leaving 15 bases not matched to a gene. The CDR3 length is 21 residues. CDR1 is SGHVS, CDR2 FNYEAQ, per germline. The CDR3 DNA reads as TGTGCCAGCAGCTTCCCATCCGGGACTAGCGGGCCCCAAAGCTCCTACAATGAGCAGTTCTTC. Encoded protein: CASSFPSGTSGPQSSYNEQFF. Full variable domain (missing parts from reference TRBV7-6 and TRBJ2-1): GAGVSQSPRYKVTKRGQDVALRCDPISGHVSLYWYRQALGQGPEFLTYFNYEAQQDKSGLPNDRFSAERPEGSISTLTIQRTEQRDSAMYRCASSFPSGTSGPQSSYNEQFFGPGTRLTVL.

The rearrangement links TRBV7-2 to TRBJ2-4, with D perhaps matching TRBD1 (6 bases). Germline V gene lookup returns CDR1 SGHTA and CDR2 FQGNSA. CDR3 length: 17 amino acids. V dropped 5 bases and J dropped 0 bases, with 17 bases sitting between them. For the CDR3, the DNA is TGTGCCAGCAGCCATTACCCGGGACAAATAGCCAAAAACATTCAGTACTTC. Its translation: CASSHYPGQIAKNIQYF.

This chain links TRBV7-6 with TRBJ2-6; 8 bases fit TRBD1. Germline-derived CDR1 and CDR2 are SGHVS and FNYEAQ. V lost 1 base, J lost 2 bases, and 10 bases stayed unmatched. The CDR3 length is 19 residues. CDR3 bases: TGTGCCAGCAGCTTAGATTCGGGCAGGGGGCATCCTGGGGCCAACGTCCTGACTTTC. Translating gives CASSLDSGRGHPGANVLTF. The full variable domain, with the rest looked up from reference TRBV7-6 and TRBJ2-6, is GAGVSQSPRYKVTKRGQDVALRCDPISGHVSLYWYRQALGQGPEFLTYFNYEAQQDKSGLPNDRFSAERPEGSISTLTIQRTEQRDSAMYRCASSLDSGRGHPGANVLTFGAGSRLTVL.

This chain connects TRBV2 to TRBJ2-5; 11 bases match TRBD2. Germline V gives CDR1 SNHLY, CDR2 FYNNEI. V lost 4 bases to trimming and J lost 4 bases; unmatched junction nucleotides: 5. This CDR3 has 15 residues. The CDR3 loop is CASSAGTSGGETQYF. In DNA, the CDR3 is TGTGCCAGCAGTGCCGGGACTAGCGGCGGAGAGACCCAGTACTTC. The full variable domain, in which reference TRBV2 and TRBJ2-5 provide the parts outside the CDR3, is EPEVTQTPSHQVTQMGQEVILRCVPISNHLYFYWYRQILGQKVEFLVSFYNNEISEKSEIFDDQFSVERPDGSNFTLKIRSTKLEDSAMYFCASSAGTSGGETQYFGPGTRLLVL.

The chain links TRBV28 to TRBJ1-1, with 9 nucleotides matching TRBD1. This CDR3 contains 16 residues. Germline CDR1 is MDHEN and CDR2 is SYDVKM. The V gene end was trimmed by 2 bases and the J gene end by 4 bases; junction bases not matched to a gene: 8. CDR3 in amino acids: CASSLGTRTGATEAFF. The CDR3 region has the DNA TGTGCCAGCAGTTTAGGCACTCGGACAGGGGCCACTGAAGCTTTCTTT.